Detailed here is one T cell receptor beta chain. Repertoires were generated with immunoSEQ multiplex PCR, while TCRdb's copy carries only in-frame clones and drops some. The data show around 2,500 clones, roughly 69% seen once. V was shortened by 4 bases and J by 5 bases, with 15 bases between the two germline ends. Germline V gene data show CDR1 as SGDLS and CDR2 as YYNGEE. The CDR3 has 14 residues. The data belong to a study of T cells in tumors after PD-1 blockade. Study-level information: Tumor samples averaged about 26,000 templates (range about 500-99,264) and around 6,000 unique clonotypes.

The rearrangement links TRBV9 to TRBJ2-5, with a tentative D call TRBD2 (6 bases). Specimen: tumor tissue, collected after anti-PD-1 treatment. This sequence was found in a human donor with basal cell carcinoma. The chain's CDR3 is CASSLGTGGETQYF. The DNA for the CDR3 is TGTGCCAGCAGCTTAGGGACTGGGGGGGAGACCCAGTACTTC. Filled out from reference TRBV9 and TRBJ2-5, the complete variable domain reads DSGVTQTPKHLITATGQRVTLRCSPRSGDLSVYWYQQSLDQGLQFLIQYYNGEERAKGNILERFSAQQFPDLHSELNLSSLELGDSALYFCASSLGTGGETQYFGPGTRLLVL.